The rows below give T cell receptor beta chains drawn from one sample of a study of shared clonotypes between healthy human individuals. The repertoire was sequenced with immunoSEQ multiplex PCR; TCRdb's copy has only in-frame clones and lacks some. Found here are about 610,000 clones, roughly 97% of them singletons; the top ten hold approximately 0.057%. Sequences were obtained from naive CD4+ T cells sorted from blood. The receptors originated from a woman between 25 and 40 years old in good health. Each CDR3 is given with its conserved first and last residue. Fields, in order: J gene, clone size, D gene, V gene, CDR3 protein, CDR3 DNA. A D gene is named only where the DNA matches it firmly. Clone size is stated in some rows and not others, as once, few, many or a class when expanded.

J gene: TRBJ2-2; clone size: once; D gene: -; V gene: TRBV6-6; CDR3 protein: CASSPWGAGTGELFF; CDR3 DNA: TGTGCCAGCAGTCCCTGGGGGGCGGGAACCGGGGAGCTGTTTTTT
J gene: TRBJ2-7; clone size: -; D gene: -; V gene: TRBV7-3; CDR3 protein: CASSLETSSYEQYF; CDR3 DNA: TGTGCCAGCAGCTTAGAAACTTCCTCCTACGAGCAGTACTTC
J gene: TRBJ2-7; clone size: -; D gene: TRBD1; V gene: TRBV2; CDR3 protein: CASRDRTGAYEQYF; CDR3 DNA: TGTGCCAGCAGAGATAGGACAGGGGCCTACGAGCAGTACTTC
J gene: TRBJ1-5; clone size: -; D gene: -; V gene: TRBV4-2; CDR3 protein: CASSLAPGSNQPQHF; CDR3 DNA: TGTGCCAGCAGCTTGGCCCCGGGTAGCAATCAGCCCCAGCATTTT
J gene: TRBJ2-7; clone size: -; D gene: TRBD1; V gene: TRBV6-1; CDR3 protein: CASSVSGTGTYEQYF; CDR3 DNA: TGTGCCAGCAGTGTTTCCGGGACAGGGACCTACGAGCAGTACTTC
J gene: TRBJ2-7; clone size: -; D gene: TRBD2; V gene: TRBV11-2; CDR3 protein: CASTLRGLEGDEQYF; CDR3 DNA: TGTGCCAGCACCCTAAGGGGACTAGAGGGCGACGAGCAGTACTTC
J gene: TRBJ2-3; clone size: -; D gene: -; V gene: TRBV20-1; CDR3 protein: CSARRSDTQYF; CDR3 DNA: TGCAGTGCTAGGCGCTCCGATACGCAGTATTTT
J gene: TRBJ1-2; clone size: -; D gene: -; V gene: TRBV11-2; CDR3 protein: CASSYKVEGGLYGYTF; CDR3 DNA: TGTGCCAGCAGCTACAAGGTGGAGGGCGGCCTCTATGGCTACACCTTC
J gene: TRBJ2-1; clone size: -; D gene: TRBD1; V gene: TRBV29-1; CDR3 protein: CSVGASSGGRYNEQFF; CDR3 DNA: TGCAGCGTTGGGGCCTCCTCAGGGGGCCGATACAATGAGCAGTTCTTC
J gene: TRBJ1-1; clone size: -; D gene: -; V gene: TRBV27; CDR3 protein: CASRPGTGETGAFF; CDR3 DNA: TGTGCCAGCAGGCCGGGGACGGGGGAAACTGGGGCTTTCTTT
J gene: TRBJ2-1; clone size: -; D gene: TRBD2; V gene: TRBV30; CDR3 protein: CAWSVTSGRTVEQFF; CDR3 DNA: TGTGCCTGGAGTGTAACTAGCGGGAGAACGGTTGAGCAGTTCTTC
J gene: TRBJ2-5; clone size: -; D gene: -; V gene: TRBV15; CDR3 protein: CATSGERSSRGGTQYF; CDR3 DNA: TGTGCCACCAGCGGTGAACGTAGCTCCCGTGGGGGGACCCAGTACTTC
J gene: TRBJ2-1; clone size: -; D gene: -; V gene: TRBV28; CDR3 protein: CASSGAELNEQFF; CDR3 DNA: TGTGCCAGCAGTGGAGCGGAGCTAAATGAGCAGTTCTTC
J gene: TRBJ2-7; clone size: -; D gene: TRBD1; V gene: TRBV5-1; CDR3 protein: CASSRRTGSYEQYF; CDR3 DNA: TGCGCCAGCAGCCGCCGGACAGGCTCCTACGAGCAGTACTTC
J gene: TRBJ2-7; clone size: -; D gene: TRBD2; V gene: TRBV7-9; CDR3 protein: CASSLALASGRFSYEQYF; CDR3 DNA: TGTGCCAGCAGCTTAGCGCTGGCTAGCGGGAGGTTCTCCTACGAGCAGTACTTC
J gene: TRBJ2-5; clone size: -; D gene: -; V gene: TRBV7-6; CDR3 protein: CASSLANKRETQYF; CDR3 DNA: TGTGCCAGCAGCTTAGCGAACAAAAGAGAGACCCAGTACTTC
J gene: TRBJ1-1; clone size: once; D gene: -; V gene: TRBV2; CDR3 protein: CASSVMNTEAFF; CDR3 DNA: TGTGCCAGCAGTGTAATGAACACTGAAGCTTTCTTT
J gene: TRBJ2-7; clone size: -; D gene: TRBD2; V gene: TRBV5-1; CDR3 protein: CASSTGGSSYEQYF; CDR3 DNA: TGCGCCAGCAGCACCGGGGGGAGCTCCTACGAGCAGTACTTC
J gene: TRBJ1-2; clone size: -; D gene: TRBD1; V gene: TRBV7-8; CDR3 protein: CASSPDRVGYGYTF; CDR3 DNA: TGTGCCAGCAGCCCGGACAGGGTGGGGTACGGCTACACCTTC
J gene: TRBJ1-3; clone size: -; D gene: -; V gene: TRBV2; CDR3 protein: CARRSRVFGNTIYF; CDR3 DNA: TGTGCCAGGCGTTCGCGGGTTTTCGGGAACACCATATATTTT
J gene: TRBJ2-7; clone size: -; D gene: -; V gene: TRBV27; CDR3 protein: CASSLLGDGPYEQYF; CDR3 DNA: TGTGCCAGCAGTTTATTGGGGGACGGCCCCTACGAGCAGTACTTC
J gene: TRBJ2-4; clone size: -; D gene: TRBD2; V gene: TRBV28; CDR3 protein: CASSSPSGSRDIQYF; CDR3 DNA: TGTGCCAGCAGTTCCCCCAGCGGGAGTAGGGACATTCAGTACTTC
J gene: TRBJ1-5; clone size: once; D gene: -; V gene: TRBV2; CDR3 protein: CASSAGQELSYQPQHF; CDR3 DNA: TGTGCCAGCAGTGCGGGGCAGGAGCTAAGTTATCAGCCCCAGCATTTT
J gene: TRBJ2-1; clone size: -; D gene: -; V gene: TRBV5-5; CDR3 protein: CASSLAPGYNEQFF; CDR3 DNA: TGTGCCAGCAGCCTAGCTCCAGGGTACAATGAGCAGTTCTTC
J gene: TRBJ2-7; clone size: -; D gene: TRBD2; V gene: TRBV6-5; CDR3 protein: CASSYSIAGAYEQYF; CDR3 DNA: TGTGCCAGCAGTTACTCGATAGCGGGAGCTTACGAGCAGTACTTC
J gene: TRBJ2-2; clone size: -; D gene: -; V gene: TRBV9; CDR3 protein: CASSSRPSPGELFF; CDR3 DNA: TGTGCCAGCAGCTCACGACCATCCCCTGGGGAGCTGTTTTTT